These T cell receptor beta chains were read from a single sample in a study of T-cell reconstitution after alpha-beta-depleted transplantation in children. TCRdb reprocessed the PCR reads via MiXCR and lists one record per CDR3 protein. The sample shows 300,000 to 400,000 distinct CDR3 sequences, more than 10% of them seen only once. Material: PBMCs, obtained from the stem cell graft. All receptors come from a human donor who donated a stem cell graft to a child with Fanconi anemia. Each CDR3 is given with its conserved first and last residue.

v_gene	j_gene	CDR3aa
TRBV6-2/TRBV6-3	TRBJ2-6	CASTPGANVLTF
TRBV2	TRBJ1-2	CASSEPPQLSYGYTF
TRBV29-1	TRBJ1-2	CSVEFRGWGYTF
TRBV5-1	TRBJ2-3	CASSLVGGDGSDTQYF
TRBV5-1	TRBJ1-1	CASSFQQGHGNTEAFF
TRBV3-1	TRBJ1-3	CASSPTRGGSGNTIYF
TRBV7-9	TRBJ1-4	CASSPPTTRGSVEKLFF
TRBV6-5	TRBJ2-7	CASSLFRGSSYEQYF
TRBV6-2/TRBV6-3	TRBJ1-2	CASSQVGSYTF
TRBV7-6	TRBJ2-1	CASSLDKRGGYNEQFF
TRBV7-2	TRBJ2-1	CASSPNRGGEQFF
TRBV12-3/TRBV12-4	TRBJ1-1	CASSFQGMNTEAFF
TRBV19	TRBJ2-3	CASSMYARGADTQYF
TRBV15	TRBJ1-1	CATSKGQGNTEAFF
TRBV29-1	TRBJ1-5	CSVWEKGAGGQPQHF
TRBV18	TRBJ2-1	CASSPPFGNEQFF
TRBV6-2/TRBV6-3	TRBJ2-1	CASSYSRGSEQFF
TRBV4-3	TRBJ2-1	CASSLSRGANEQFF
TRBV6-2/TRBV6-3	TRBJ2-5	CASSYSSAGELPQETQYF
TRBV6-1	TRBJ2-1	CASSGLAGGLYNEQFF
TRBV7-8	TRBJ2-1	CASSREGPGNEQFF
TRBV3-1	TRBJ1-3	CASSHGTYGNTIYF
TRBV27	TRBJ1-2	CASSPNTGVRDGYTF
TRBV18	TRBJ2-1	CASSPPGAQGRDEQFF
TRBV7-2	TRBJ2-1	CASSLVWAGGNEQFF
TRBV3-1	TRBJ2-1	CASSQELAGVDEQFF
TRBV6-7	TRBJ1-1	CASSYPGQGTLSTEAFF